These 13 T cell receptor beta chains were all obtained from the same sample, sequenced in a study of Ad26.COV2.S vaccination and SARS-CoV-2 variants. The assay was immunoSEQ multiplex PCR, and TCRdb's table has in-frame clones only and misses some. The sample consists of about 180,000 clones, around 88% of them appearing once. The source material was peripheral blood, sampled after recovery from COVID-19. Receptors originate from a human donor who had recovered from COVID-19.

This chain links TRBV7-9 with TRBJ2-1; TRBD1 agrees at 7 bases. Germline V lookup: CDR1 SEHNR, CDR2 FQNEAQ (reference sequence). The CDR3 is 15 amino acids. V lost 5 bases to trimming and J lost 2 bases; unmatched junction nucleotides: 6. In nucleotides, the CDR3 is TGTGCCAGCAGCCTGAGGACAGGACCCTACAATGAGCAGTTCTTC. This gives the protein CASSLRTGPYNEQFF.

The J gene is TRBJ2-1, the V gene TRBV11-1; TRBD1 matches 10 bases. CDR1 is SGHAT, CDR2 FQDESV, per germline (reference sequence). This CDR3 comprises 14 residues. Trimming at V came to 5 bases and at J to 5 bases, leaving 3 bases not matched to a gene. The CDR3 DNA reads TGTGCCAGCAGCAGACAGGGGGCGGACAATGAGCAGTTCTTC. Encoded protein: CASSRQGADNEQFF.

The chain uses TRBV7-9 and TRBJ2-2; D is perhaps TRBD2 (6 bases). Looked up from germline, CDR1 is SEHNR and CDR2 is FQNEAQ (reference sequence). Trimming shortened V by 4 bases and J by 4 bases, and 19 bases separated the two germline ends. This CDR3 spans 17 amino acids. The CDR3 bases are TGTGCCAGCAGCTCTCTCCGCCCGGGACTCGGCACCGGGGAGCTGTTTTTT. Translated, it gives CASSSLRPGLGTGELFF.

This clone has just one count. V gene TRBV10-3 combines with J gene TRBJ1-6; D call uncertain. Germline CDR1 reads ENHRY; CDR2 reads SYGVKD. V lost 4 bases and J 7 bases, leaving 8 bases between the germline ends. CDR3 length: 13 residues. The DNA of the CDR3 is TGTGCCATCAGTGGGGAGAGAAATTCACCCCTCCACTTT. As protein: CAISGERNSPLHF.

The rearrangement uses TRBV7-9 and TRBJ2-7; TRBD1 agrees at 10 bases. Germline V gives CDR1 SEHNR, CDR2 FQNEAQ (reference sequence). J gave up 4 bases and V 5 bases, and 8 bases lay outside the gene matches. The CDR3 extends over 15 amino acids. The chain's CDR3 is CASSAPGQGRYEQYF. The CDR3 DNA reads as TGTGCCAGCAGCGCTCCGGGACAGGGGAGATACGAGCAGTACTTC.

The rearrangement uses TRBV5-1 and TRBJ2-2; possible D gene TRBD2, 6 bases. Trimming pared 0 bases from V and 5 bases from J, leaving 11 bases between. The CDR3 has 15 amino acids. The germline gives CDR1 SGHRS, CDR2 YFSETQ. The CDR3 reads CASSLGRAGTGELFF. The CDR3 DNA sequence: TGCGCCAGCAGCTTGGGCAGGGCGGGGACCGGGGAGCTGTTTTTT.

The CDR3 here is CASSEDGDRRTDTQYF. CDR3 nucleotide sequence: TGTGCCAGCAGTGAAGATGGGGACAGGCGGACAGATACGCAGTATTTT. V usage is TRBV2 and J usage is TRBJ2-3, with 8 nucleotides matching TRBD1. The CDR3 covers 16 residues. Germline-derived CDR1 and CDR2 are SNHLY and FYNNEI. The J segment lost 3 bases and the V segment lost 1 base, leaving 6 bases of the junction unmatched. Looking up the rest from reference TRBV2 and TRBJ2-3 gives the full variable domain: EPEVTQTPSHQVTQMGQEVILRCVPISNHLYFYWYRQILGQKVEFLVSFYNNEISEKSEIFDDQFSVERPDGSNFTLKIRSTKLEDSAMYFCASSEDGDRRTDTQYFGPGTRLTVL.

The chain is built from TRBV20-1 and TRBJ2-6; TRBD2 might be the D (6 bases). The ends were cut back, 3 bases at V and 1 base at J, with 13 bases in the middle. Germline values: CDR1 DFQATT, CDR2 SNEGSKA (reference sequence). The CDR3 is 16 residues long. The CDR3 DNA reads TGCAGTGCTAGTAGGAGGGCCCCTTCTGGGGCCAACGTCCTGACTTTC. This codes for CSASRRAPSGANVLTF.

The chain couples TRBV7-2 to TRBJ2-1, with TRBD1 identical over 9 bases. V lost 7 bases and J lost 5; bases outside the gene matches: 3. Germline assignment: CDR1 SGHTA and CDR2 FQGNSA. The CDR3 length is 13 residues. Written as DNA, the CDR3 is TGTGCCAGCAAGGGACAGGGTGACAATGAGCAGTTCTTC. The encoded protein is CASKGQGDNEQFF.

This sequence joins TRBV5-1 and TRBJ2-5, with 7 bases matching TRBD1. This CDR3 comprises 15 residues. V was clipped by 3 bases and J by 0 bases; unmatched bases: 5. Germline CDR1 is SGHRS and CDR2 is YFSETQ. CDR3 residues: CASSSGQSHQETQYF. In DNA, the CDR3 is TGCGCCAGCAGCTCGGGACAGAGCCACCAAGAGACCCAGTACTTC.

This clone was seen a single time. The rearrangement uses TRBV7-3 and TRBJ2-3; 10 bases match TRBD2. The CDR3 length is 17 residues. After removal of 1 base from V and 4 bases from J, the junction contained 8 bases not matched to a gene. Germline V gives CDR1 SGHTA, CDR2 FQGTGA. The CDR3 DNA follows: TGTGCCAGCAGCTTAATGGGTTTAGCGGGGGGCGCAGATACGCAGTATTTT. This gives the protein CASSLMGLAGGADTQYF.

The chain employs TRBV28 and TRBJ2-5, with D uncertain. Per the germline V gene, CDR1 is MDHEN and CDR2 is SYDVKM. The CDR3 totals 12 residues. V dropped 6 bases and J dropped 5 bases, with 10 bases sitting between them. CDR3 amino acids: CASSPIGETQYF. DNA for the CDR3: TGTGCCAGCAGCCCAATAGGGGAGACCCAGTACTTC. The entire variable domain, with the rest obtained from reference TRBV28 and TRBJ2-5, is as follows: DVKVTQSSRYLVKRTGEKVFLECVQDMDHENMFWYRQDPGLGLRLIYFSYDVKMKEKGDIPEGYSVSREKKERFSLILESASTNQTSMYLCASSPIGETQYFGPGTRLLVL.

This chain connects TRBV6-1 to TRBJ2-1, with no clear D. Germline V lookup: CDR1 MNHNS, CDR2 SASEGT. Trimming took 2 bases from V and 9 from J, leaving 11 bases between them. The CDR3 length is 13 residues. In DNA, the CDR3 is TGTGCCAGCAGTGAAACCAGGTGGGGTGAGCAGTTCTTC. Its translation is CASSETRWGEQFF.